Each of the 10 T cell receptor beta chains below was sequenced from the same sample in a study of blood T cells in healthy people across ages. It was with a sample-barcoded 5' primer and a J-beta primer mix that a second PCR of roughly 7 to 11 cycles was run. One entry per CDR3 protein, called by TCRdb with MiXCR from the 5' RACE reads. The data contain 600,000 to 800,000 distinct CDR3 sequences, about 51% of them singletons. The sample consisted of blood. Source of these receptors: a woman at least 80 years old in good health.

Concerning this clonotype: A much more abundant neighbour one base away suggests this may be a read error. The chain combines TRBV20-1 with TRBJ2-7; TRBD1 might be the D (6 bases). In germline, CDR1 is DFQATT, CDR2 SNEGSKA (reference sequence). Trimming cost V 8 bases and J 2 bases, with 16 bases left between them. This CDR3 is 13 amino acids long. The CDR3 DNA follows: TGCAGTAGGTGGGGGCCCTCCCCCTACGAGCAGTACTTC. This encodes CSRWGPSPYEQYF.

This clonotype was picked up one time. The chain couples TRBV12-3 or TRBV12-4 to TRBJ2-3, with D perhaps matching TRBD2 (6 bases). The ends were cut back, 7 bases at V and 6 bases at J, with 11 bases in the middle. The CDR3 has 12 amino acids. Written as DNA, the CDR3 is TGTGCCAGCACCACGACTAGGGATACGCAGTATTTT. Its translation is CASTTTRDTQYF.

V is TRBV11-2 and J is TRBJ1-1; no clear D. The CDR3 is 12 amino acids. Germline V gene sequence: CDR1 SGHAT, CDR2 FQNNGV. Deletions cut 2 bases from V and 3 bases from J, with 4 bases between. CDR3 protein: CASSLYHTEAFF. The CDR3 region has the DNA TGTGCCAGCAGCTTATATCACACTGAAGCTTTCTTT.

The chain uses TRBV12-3 or TRBV12-4 and TRBJ2-6, with D unresolved. The V and J ends lost 10 bases and 4 bases respectively, with 14 bases between them. CDR3 length: 14 amino acids. CDR3 loop: CATTNSAGANVLTF. The CDR3 DNA is TGTGCCACAACCAACAGCGCCGGGGCCAACGTCCTGACTTTC.

For this clonotype: This clone may be a read error of a much larger clone one base away. J is TRBJ1-2 and V is TRBV29-1, with D uncertain. Germline V gene data show CDR1 as SQVTM and CDR2 as ANQGSEA. Trimming removed 7 bases from V and 5 bases from J, with 8 bases in between. The CDR3 totals 10 residues. CDR3 sequence (DNA): TGCAGCGCACGGGAATATGGCTACACCTTC. Translating it yields CSAREYGYTF.

In the case of this clonotype: A read error may be the cause here, since a much bigger clone is one base away. This chain connects TRBV11-2 to TRBJ2-4; 10 positions agree with TRBD2. Germline values: CDR1 SGHAT, CDR2 FQNNGV. CDR3 length: 17 residues. Trimming took 1 base from V and 13 from J; bases not matched to a gene: 16. CDR3 protein: CASSLGASGREIREQYF. The CDR3 DNA follows: TGTGCCAGCAGCTTAGGCGCTAGCGGGAGAGAGATTCGAGAGCAGTACTTC. Combining the CDR3 with reference TRBV11-2 and TRBJ2-4 gives the whole variable domain EAGVAQSPRYKIIEKRQSVAFWCNPISGHATLYWYQQILGQGPKLLIQFQNNGVVDDSQLPKDRFSAERLKGVDSTLKIQPAKLEDSAVYLCASSLGASGREIREQYFGAGTRLSVL.

The chain carries TRBV20-1 and TRBJ2-5; 8 bases are a match to TRBD2. The CDR3 is 13 residues long. After removal of 1 base from V and 5 bases from J, the junction contained 3 bases not matched to a gene. Per the germline V gene, CDR1 is DFQATT and CDR2 is SNEGSKA (reference sequence). In nucleotides, the CDR3 is TGCAGTGCTAGAGTCCCGGGAGGGGAGACCCAGTACTTC. It yields the protein CSARVPGGETQYF.

Notes on this clonotype: A much more abundant neighbour one base away suggests this may be a read error. The chain has TRBV7-9 and TRBJ2-7; D is undetermined. Per germline, CDR1 SEHNR and CDR2 FQNEAQ (reference sequence). Trimming removed 1 base at V and 6 bases at J, with 7 bases between. The CDR3 is made up of 12 amino acids. CDR3 amino acids: CASSLVASEQYF. In nucleotides, the CDR3 is TGTGCCAGCAGCTTAGTAGCTAGCGAGCAGTACTTC. The full variable domain, completed using reference TRBV7-9 and TRBJ2-7, is DTGVSQNPRHKITKRGQNVTFRCDPISEHNRLYWYRQTLGQGPEFLTYFQNEAQLEKSRLLSDRFSAERPKGSFSTLEIQRTEQGDSAMYLCASSLVASEQYFGPGTRLTVT.

Comment on this clonotype: One end of the junction does not line up with germline, which may come from a read error. This chain connects TRBV20-1 to TRBJ2-1; D might be TRBD1 (5 bases). CDR1 and CDR2 from the germline V gene are DFQATT and SNEGSKA (reference sequence). CDR3 length: 15 residues. This CDR3 reads CSAGDPGSGFDEQFF. In nucleotides, the CDR3 is TGCAGTGCTGGAGATCCAGGGTCCGGTTTCGATGAGCAGTTCTTC.

The chain couples TRBV7-8 to TRBJ1-5; 10 bases match TRBD1. The J segment lost 9 bases and the V segment lost 5 bases, leaving 7 bases of the junction unmatched. Germline V CDR1 and CDR2: SGHVS, FQNEAQ. The CDR3 contains 14 residues. CDR3: CASSKGQGIRPQHF. CDR3 sequence (DNA): TGTGCCAGCAGCAAGGGACAGGGGATAAGGCCCCAGCATTTT.